This T cell receptor beta chain was observed in a study of technical replicates of blood from a few donors. TCRdb keeps only in-frame clones here, not all; method: immunoSEQ multiplex PCR. The sample lists roughly 92,000 clones; 95% were seen once. The CDR3 extends over 16 amino acids. Germline V CDR1 and CDR2: LNHDA, SQIVND (reference sequence). J was trimmed by 1 base and V by 3 bases; bases with no gene match: 9. The gene calls are TRBV19 and TRBJ2-7; the match to TRBD2 covers 7 bases. This TCR was recovered from a human donor in good health. Sequences were obtained from T cells isolated from PBMCs. This chain's CDR3 is CASSISSSGTSYEQYF. CDR3 nucleotide sequence: TGTGCCAGTAGTATTTCTTCCAGCGGGACTTCCTACGAGCAGTACTTC.